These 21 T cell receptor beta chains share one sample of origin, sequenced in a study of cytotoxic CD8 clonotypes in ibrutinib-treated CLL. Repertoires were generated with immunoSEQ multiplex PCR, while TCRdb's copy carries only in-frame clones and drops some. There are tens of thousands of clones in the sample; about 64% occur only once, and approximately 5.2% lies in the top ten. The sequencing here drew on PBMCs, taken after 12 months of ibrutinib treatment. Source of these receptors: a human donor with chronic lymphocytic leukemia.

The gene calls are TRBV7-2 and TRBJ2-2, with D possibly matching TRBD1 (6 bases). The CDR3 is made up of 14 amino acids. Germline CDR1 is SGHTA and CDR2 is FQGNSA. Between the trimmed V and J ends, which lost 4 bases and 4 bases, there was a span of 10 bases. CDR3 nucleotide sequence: TGTGCCAGCAGCTCAGGGGTCTCCACCGGGGAGCTGTTTTTT. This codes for CASSSGVSTGELFF. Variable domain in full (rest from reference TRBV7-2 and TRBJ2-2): GAGVSQSPSNKVTEKGKDVELRCDPISGHTALYWYRQSLGQGLEFLIYFQGNSAPDKSGLPSDRFSAERTGGSVSTLTIQRTQQEDSAVYLCASSSGVSTGELFFGEGSRLTVL.

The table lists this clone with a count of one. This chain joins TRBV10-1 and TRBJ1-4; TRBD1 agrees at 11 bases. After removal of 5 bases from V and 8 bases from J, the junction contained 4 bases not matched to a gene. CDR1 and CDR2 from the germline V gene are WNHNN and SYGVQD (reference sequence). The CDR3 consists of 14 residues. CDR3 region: CASSPGTGGEKLFF. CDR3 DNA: TGCGCCAGCAGTCCCGGGACAGGGGGGGAAAAACTGTTTTTT.

CDR3 loop: CASSSPGTANIYYSYEQYF. The CDR3 region has the DNA TGTGCCAGCAGCTCACCCGGGACAGCGAACATTTACTACTCCTACGAGCAGTACTTC. The chain couples TRBV11-2 to TRBJ2-7; TRBD1 matches at 7 bases. CDR1 is SGHAT and CDR2 is FQNNGV in the germline V gene. This CDR3 is built from 19 residues. V lost 4 bases to trimming and J lost 0 bases; unmatched junction nucleotides: 18.

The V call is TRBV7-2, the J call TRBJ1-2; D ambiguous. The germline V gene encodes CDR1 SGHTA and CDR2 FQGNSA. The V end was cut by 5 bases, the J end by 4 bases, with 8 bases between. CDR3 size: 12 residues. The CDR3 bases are TGTGCCAGCAGCATGCTAGCCTATGGCTACACCTTC. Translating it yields CASSMLAYGYTF.

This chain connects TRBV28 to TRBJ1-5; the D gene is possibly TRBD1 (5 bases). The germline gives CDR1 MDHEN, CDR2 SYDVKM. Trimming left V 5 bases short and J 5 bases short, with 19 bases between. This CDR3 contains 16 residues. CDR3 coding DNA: TGTGCCAGCAGTCGCCTCCCTAGGGGCGAATATCAGCCCCAGCATTTT. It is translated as CASSRLPRGEYQPQHF.

The CDR3 sequence: CASLRTGQVGYTF. The DNA for the CDR3 is TGTGCCAGTCTTAGGACAGGGCAGGTTGGCTACACCTTC. The rearrangement joins TRBV25-1 to TRBJ1-2; 8 positions match TRBD1. CDR3 length: 13 residues. The V gene end was trimmed by 9 bases and the J gene end by 7 bases; junction bases not matched to a gene: 10. Germline CDR1 is MGHDK and CDR2 is SYGVNS.

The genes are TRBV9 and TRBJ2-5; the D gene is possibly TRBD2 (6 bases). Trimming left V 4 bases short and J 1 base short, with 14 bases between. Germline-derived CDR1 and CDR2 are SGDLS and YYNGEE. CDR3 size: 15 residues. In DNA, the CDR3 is TGTGCCAGCAGCCCCCGGGACTTCCTCCAAGAGACCCAGTACTTC. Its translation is CASSPRDFLQETQYF.

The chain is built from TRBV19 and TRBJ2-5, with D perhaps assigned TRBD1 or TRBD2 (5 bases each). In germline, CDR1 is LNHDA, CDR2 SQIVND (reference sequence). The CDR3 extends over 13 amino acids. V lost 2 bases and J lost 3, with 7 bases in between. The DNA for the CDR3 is TGTGCCAGTAGTATATGGGGGAAAGAGACCCAGTACTTC. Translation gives CASSIWGKETQYF.

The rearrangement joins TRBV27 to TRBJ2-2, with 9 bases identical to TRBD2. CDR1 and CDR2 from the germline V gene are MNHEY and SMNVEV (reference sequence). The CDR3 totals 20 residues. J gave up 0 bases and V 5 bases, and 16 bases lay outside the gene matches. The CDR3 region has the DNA TGTGCCAGCAGTCAGAGCGGGTTGCTAGCGGGGATTGCGAACACCGGGGAGCTGTTTTTT. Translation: CASSQSGLLAGIANTGELFF.

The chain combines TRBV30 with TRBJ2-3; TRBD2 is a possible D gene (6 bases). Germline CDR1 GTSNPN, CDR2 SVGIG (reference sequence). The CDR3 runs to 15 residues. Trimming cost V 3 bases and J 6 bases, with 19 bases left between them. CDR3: CAWSLGGVGVDTQYF. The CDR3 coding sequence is TGTGCCTGGAGCCTCGGGGGAGTTGGGGTGGATACGCAGTATTTT.

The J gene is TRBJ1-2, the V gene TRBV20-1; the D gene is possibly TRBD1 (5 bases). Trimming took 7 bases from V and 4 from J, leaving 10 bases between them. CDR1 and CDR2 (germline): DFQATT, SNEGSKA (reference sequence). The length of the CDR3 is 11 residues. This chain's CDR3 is CSVRQPYGYTF. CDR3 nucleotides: TGCAGTGTCCGACAGCCCTATGGCTACACCTTC.

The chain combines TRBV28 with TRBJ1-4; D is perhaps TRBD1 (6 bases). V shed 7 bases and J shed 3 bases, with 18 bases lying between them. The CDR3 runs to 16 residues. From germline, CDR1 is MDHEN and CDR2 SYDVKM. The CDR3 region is CASTVTGTFPNEKLFF. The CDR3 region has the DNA TGTGCCAGCACCGTTACAGGGACGTTTCCTAATGAAAAACTGTTTTTT. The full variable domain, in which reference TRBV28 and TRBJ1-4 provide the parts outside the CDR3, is DVKVTQSSRYLVKRTGEKVFLECVQDMDHENMFWYRQDPGLGLRLIYFSYDVKMKEKGDIPEGYSVSREKKERFSLILESASTNQTSMYLCASTVTGTFPNEKLFFGSGTQLSVL.

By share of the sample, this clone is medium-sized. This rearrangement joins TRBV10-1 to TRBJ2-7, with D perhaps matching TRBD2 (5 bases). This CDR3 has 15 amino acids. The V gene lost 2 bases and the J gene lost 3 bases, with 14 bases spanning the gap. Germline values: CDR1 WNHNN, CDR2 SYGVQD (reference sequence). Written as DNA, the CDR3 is TGCGCCAGCAGTGAGGGCCCCGTAAGCGGCTACGAGCAGTACTTC. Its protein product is CASSEGPVSGYEQYF.

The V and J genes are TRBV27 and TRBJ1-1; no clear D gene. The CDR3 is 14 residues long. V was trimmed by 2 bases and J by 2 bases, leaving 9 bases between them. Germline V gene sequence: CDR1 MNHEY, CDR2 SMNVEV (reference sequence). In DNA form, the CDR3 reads TGTGCCAGCAGTTTAAGGGAAGCAAACACTGAAGCTTTCTTT. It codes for CASSLREANTEAFF.

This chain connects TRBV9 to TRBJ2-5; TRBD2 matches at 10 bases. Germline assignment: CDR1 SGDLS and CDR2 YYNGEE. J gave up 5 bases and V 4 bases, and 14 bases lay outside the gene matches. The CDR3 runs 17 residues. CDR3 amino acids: CASSNPQAGGPIETQYF. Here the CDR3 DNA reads TGTGCCAGCAGCAACCCTCAAGCGGGGGGGCCGATCGAGACCCAGTACTTC. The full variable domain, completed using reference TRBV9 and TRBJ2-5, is DSGVTQTPKHLITATGQRVTLRCSPRSGDLSVYWYQQSLDQGLQFLIQYYNGEERAKGNILERFSAQQFPDLHSELNLSSLELGDSALYFCASSNPQAGGPIETQYFGPGTRLLVL.

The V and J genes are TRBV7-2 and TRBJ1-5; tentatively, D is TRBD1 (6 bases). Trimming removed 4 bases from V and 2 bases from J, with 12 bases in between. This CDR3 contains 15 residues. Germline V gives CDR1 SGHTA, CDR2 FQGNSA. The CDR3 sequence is CASSYGRGGNQPQHF. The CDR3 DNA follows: TGTGCCAGCAGCTACGGCAGGGGTGGCAATCAGCCCCAGCATTTT.

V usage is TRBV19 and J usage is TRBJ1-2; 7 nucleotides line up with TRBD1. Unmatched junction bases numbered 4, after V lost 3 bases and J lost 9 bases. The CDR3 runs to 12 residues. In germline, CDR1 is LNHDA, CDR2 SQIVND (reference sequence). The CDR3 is CASSIRDSRYTF. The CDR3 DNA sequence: TGTGCCAGTAGTATCCGGGACAGCCGCTACACCTTC. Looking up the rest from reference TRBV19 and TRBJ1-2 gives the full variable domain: DGGITQSPKYLFRKEGQNVTLSCEQNLNHDAMYWYRQDPGQGLRLIYYSQIVNDFQKGDIAEGYSVSREKKESFPLTVTSAQKNPTAFYLCASSIRDSRYTFGSGTRLTVV.

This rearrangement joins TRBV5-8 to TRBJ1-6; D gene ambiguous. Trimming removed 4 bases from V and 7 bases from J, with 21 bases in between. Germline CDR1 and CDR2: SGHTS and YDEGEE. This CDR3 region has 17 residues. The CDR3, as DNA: TGTGCCAGCAGCAGCGTTCCCGCCGGGTCTTTGAATTCACCCCTCCACTTT. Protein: CASSSVPAGSLNSPLHF.

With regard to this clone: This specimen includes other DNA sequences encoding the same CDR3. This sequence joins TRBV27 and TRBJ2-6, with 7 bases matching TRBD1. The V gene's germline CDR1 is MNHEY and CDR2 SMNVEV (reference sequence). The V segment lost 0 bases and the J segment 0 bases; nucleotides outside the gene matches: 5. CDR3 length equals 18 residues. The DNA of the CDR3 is TGTGCCAGCAGTTTATCGGGACAGAGACTCTCTGGGGCCAACGTCCTGACTTTC. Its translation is CASSLSGQRLSGANVLTF.

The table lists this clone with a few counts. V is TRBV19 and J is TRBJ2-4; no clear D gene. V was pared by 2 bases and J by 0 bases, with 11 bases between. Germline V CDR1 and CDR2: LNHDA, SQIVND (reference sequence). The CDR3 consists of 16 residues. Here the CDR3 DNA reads TGTGCCAGTAGTATAACCGGCTCACTAGCCAAAAACATTCAGTACTTC. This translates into CASSITGSLAKNIQYF.

In DNA, the CDR3 is TGTGCCAGCAGTACCACAGGGGGCGTAAAAACCGGGGAGCTGTTTTTT. This sequence encodes CASSTTGGVKTGELFF. The rearrangement links TRBV25-1 to TRBJ2-2; 9 bases agree with TRBD1. Germline values: CDR1 MGHDK, CDR2 SYGVNS. The CDR3 sequence is 16 residues long. The junction had 9 bases not matched to a gene; V was cut back by 5 bases and J by 5 bases. Supplemented by reference TRBV25-1 and TRBJ2-2, the full variable domain reads EADIYQTPRYLVIGTGKKITLECSQTMGHDKMYWYQQDPGMELHLIHYSYGVNSTEKGDLSSESTVSRIRTEHFPLTLESARPSHTSQYLCASSTTGGVKTGELFFGEGSRLTVL.